The 9 T cell receptor beta chains given below trace back to one sample, sequenced in a study of radiotherapy plus CTLA-4 blockade in lung cancer (dated by TCRdb to between 2017 and 2018). Libraries were built with the immunoSEQ multiplex PCR assay. TCRdb mirrors the immuneACCESS table, restricted to in-frame sequences. Some clones are absent from its copies; in checked studies, under half trace to an unresolved V gene, and the reason for the others is unknown. The sample includes 95,000 to 150,000 clones, with more than 80% observed a single time. Roughly 7% of the sample is in the top ten clones. The sample was peripheral blood, taken from a patient treated with radiotherapy plus ipilimumab. The receptors shown here come from a human donor with non-small cell lung cancer that progressed on radiotherapy plus ipilimumab.

The chain has TRBV5-1 and TRBJ2-5; 9 bases are a match to TRBD1. Germline CDR1 reads SGHRS; CDR2 reads YFSETQ. This CDR3 spans 16 amino acids. With V trimmed by 3 bases and J by 5 bases, 11 bases remained unmatched. The CDR3 spells CASSSTGTGPMETQYF. The CDR3, as DNA: TGCGCCAGCAGCTCTACCGGGACAGGGCCGATGGAGACCCAGTACTTC.

The rearrangement links TRBV19 to TRBJ2-7, with 13 positions matching TRBD2. CDR3 length: 17 residues. V shed 5 bases and J 4 bases; nucleotides not matched to a gene: 11. Germline V lookup: CDR1 LNHDA, CDR2 SQIVND (reference sequence). CDR3 sequence: CASSFGLAGETGYEQYF. The DNA for the CDR3 is TGTGCCAGTAGTTTCGGACTAGCGGGAGAAACAGGGTACGAGCAGTACTTC.

The gene calls are TRBV29-1 and TRBJ2-5; possible D gene TRBD1, 5 bases. The germline gives CDR1 SQVTM, CDR2 ANQGSEA. The CDR3 covers 12 residues. V was shortened by 4 bases and J by 1 base, with 7 bases between the two germline ends. The CDR3 region is CSVATVQETQYF. The CDR3 coding sequence is TGCAGCGTTGCGACAGTCCAAGAGACCCAGTACTTC.

CDR3 sequence (DNA): TGTGCCAGCAGTGCCACTATCGCAGTCGGCAATCAGCCCCAGCATTTT. Translation: CASSATIAVGNQPQHF. This chain links TRBV6-1 with TRBJ1-5; D gene unclear. The CDR3 contains 16 residues. CDR1 is MNHNS and CDR2 is SASEGT in the germline V gene. Trimming shortened V by 4 bases and J by 2 bases, and 15 bases separated the two germline ends.

This chain links TRBV19 with TRBJ2-3, with D possibly matching TRBD1 (8 bases). CDR1 and CDR2 (germline): LNHDA, SQIVND (reference sequence). The CDR3 extends over 16 amino acids. V was pared by 8 bases and J by 2 bases, with 20 bases between. CDR3 sequence (DNA): TGTGCCAGTTCGGGCCAACAGGGGGGGGCCACAGATACGCAGTATTTT. Protein product: CASSGQQGGATDTQYF.

The chain carries TRBV5-4 and TRBJ2-1, with a possible D match to TRBD1 (6 bases). The CDR3 totals 15 residues. Per germline, CDR1 SGHNT and CDR2 YYREEE (reference sequence). Trimming stripped 4 bases from V and 4 bases from J, with 15 bases between. The CDR3 region is CASSPGQGSYNEQFF. The CDR3, as DNA: TGTGCCAGCAGCCCGGGGCAGGGGAGTTACAATGAGCAGTTCTTC.

This chain links TRBV29-1 with TRBJ1-5; D might be TRBD1 (5 bases). Germline-derived CDR1 and CDR2 are SQVTM and ANQGSEA. Trimming took off 6 bases at V and 2 bases at J, with 11 bases between the two ends. CDR3 length equals 13 residues. The CDR3 DNA reads as TGCAGCGTACTCGGGACGGGCAATCAGCCCCAGCATTTT. It encodes CSVLGTGNQPQHF.

This clone was observed a few times. V usage is TRBV2 and J usage is TRBJ1-3; maybe TRBD1 (5 bases). CDR1 and CDR2 from the germline V gene are SNHLY and FYNNEI. The CDR3 has 14 residues. V was clipped by 1 base and J by 4 bases, with 8 bases between them. CDR3 sequence: CASSEETGGNTIYF. The CDR3 DNA reads TGTGCCAGCAGTGAAGAAACAGGCGGAAACACCATATATTTT.

The V call is TRBV11-2, the J call TRBJ2-7; TRBD2 matches at 9 bases. This CDR3 spans 17 amino acids. The ends lost 4 bases at V and 6 bases at J; junction bases unmatched: 16. The V gene's germline CDR1 is SGHAT and CDR2 FQNNGV. The DNA for the CDR3 is TGTGCCAGCAGCTCCGCCAATGCGGGAGGGGCCCATAGCGAGCAGTACTTC. Amino acids: CASSSANAGGAHSEQYF. The full variable domain, rest sourced from reference TRBV11-2 and TRBJ2-7, is EAGVAQSPRYKIIEKRQSVAFWCNPISGHATLYWYQQILGQGPKLLIQFQNNGVVDDSQLPKDRFSAERLKGVDSTLKIQPAKLEDSAVYLCASSSANAGGAHSEQYFGPGTRLTVT.